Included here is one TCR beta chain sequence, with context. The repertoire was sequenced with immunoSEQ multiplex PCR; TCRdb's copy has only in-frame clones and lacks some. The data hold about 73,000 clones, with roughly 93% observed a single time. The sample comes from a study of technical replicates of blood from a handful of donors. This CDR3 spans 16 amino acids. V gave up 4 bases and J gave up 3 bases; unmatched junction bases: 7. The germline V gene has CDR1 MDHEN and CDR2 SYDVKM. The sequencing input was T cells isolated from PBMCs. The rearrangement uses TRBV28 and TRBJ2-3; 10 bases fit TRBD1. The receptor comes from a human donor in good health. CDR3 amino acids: CASSSPGTGETDTQYF. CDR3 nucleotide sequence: TGTGCCAGCAGTTCCCCTGGGACAGGGGAAACAGATACGCAGTATTTT.